This T cell receptor (beta chain) appears in the sequencing data of a study of T cell responses to AZD1222 COVID-19 vaccine. Overall study results and limits: Sampling that yielded the repertoires occurred only after the peak T cell response. Spike-wide coverage was observed for vaccine-associated CD4 TCRs, with dominant responses at 160-218 and 743-854.

J gave up 2 bases and V 1 base, and 1 base lay outside the gene matches. The CDR3 is made up of 14 amino acids. Germline CDR1 reads LGHDT; CDR2 reads YNNKEL (reference sequence). Regarding this clone: Its antigen is undetermined.

Only in-frame clones appear in the TCRdb table, and some are missing; sequencing was by immunoSEQ multiplex PCR. The sample yields around 78,000 clones, over 80% seen once. This material consisted of peripheral blood, taken on day 0 of AZD1222 vaccination. This chain uses TRBV3-1 (or the pseudogene TRBV3-2) with TRBJ1-2; 7 bases map to TRBD1. This TCR was sampled from an adult in good health. The CDR3 sequence is CASSQVQGNYGYTF. The CDR3 DNA reads TGTGCCAGCAGCCAAGTACAGGGGAACTATGGCTACACCTTC.